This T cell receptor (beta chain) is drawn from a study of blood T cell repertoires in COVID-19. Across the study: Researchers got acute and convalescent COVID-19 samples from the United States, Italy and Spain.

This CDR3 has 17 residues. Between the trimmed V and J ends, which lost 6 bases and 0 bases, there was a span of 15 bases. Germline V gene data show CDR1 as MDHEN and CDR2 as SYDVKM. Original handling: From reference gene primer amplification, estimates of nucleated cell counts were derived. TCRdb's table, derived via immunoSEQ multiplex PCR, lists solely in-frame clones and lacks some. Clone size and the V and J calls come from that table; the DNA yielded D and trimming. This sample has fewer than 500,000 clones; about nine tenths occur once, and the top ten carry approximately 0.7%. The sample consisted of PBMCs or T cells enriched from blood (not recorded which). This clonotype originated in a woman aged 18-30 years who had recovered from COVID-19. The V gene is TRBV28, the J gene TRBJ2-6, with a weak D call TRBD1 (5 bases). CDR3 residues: CASRDTGHYSGANVLTF. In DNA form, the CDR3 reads TGTGCCAGCAGAGATACCGGACACTACTCTGGGGCCAACGTCCTGACTTTC.